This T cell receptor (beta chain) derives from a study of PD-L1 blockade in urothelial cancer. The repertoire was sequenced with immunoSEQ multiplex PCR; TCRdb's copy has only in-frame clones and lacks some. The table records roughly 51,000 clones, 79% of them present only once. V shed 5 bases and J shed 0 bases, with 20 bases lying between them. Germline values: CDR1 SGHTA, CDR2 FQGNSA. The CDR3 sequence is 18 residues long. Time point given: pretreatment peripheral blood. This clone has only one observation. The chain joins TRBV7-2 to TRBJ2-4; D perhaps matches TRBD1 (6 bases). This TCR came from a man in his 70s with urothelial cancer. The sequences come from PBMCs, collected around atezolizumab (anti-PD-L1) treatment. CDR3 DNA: TGTGCCAGCAGCCCCCGGACAGCGGTTTTTCTAGCCAAAAACATTCAGTACTTC. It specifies CASSPRTAVFLAKNIQYF. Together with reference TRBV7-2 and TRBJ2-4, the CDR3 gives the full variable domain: GAGVSQSPSNKVTEKGKDVELRCDPISGHTALYWYRQSLGQGLEFLIYFQGNSAPDKSGLPSDRFSAERTGGSVSTLTIQRTQQEDSAVYLCASSPRTAVFLAKNIQYFGAGTRLSVL.